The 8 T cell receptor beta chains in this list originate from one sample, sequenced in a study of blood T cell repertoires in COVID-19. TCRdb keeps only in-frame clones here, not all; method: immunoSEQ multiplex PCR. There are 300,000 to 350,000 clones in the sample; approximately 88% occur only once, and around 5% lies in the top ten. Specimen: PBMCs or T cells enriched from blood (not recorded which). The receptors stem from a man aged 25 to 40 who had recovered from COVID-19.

The CDR3 region has the DNA TGTGCCAGCAGCTTAAGTCTAGCGGGGTCGAATGAGCAGTTCTTC. It encodes CASSLSLAGSNEQFF. This rearrangement joins TRBV7-2 to TRBJ2-1; 9 bases fit TRBD2. V lost 2 bases, J lost 7 bases, and 6 bases stayed unmatched. CDR3 length: 15 residues. Looked up from germline, CDR1 is SGHTA and CDR2 is FQGNSA.

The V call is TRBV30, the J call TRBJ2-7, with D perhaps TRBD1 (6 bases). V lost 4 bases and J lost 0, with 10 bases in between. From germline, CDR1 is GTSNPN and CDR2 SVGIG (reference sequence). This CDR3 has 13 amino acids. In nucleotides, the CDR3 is TGTGCCTGGACCGGGACACACTCCTACGAGCAGTACTTC. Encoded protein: CAWTGTHSYEQYF.

CDR3 protein: CASSLSTASPHQPQHF. In DNA form, the CDR3 reads TGTGCCAGCAGTTTATCGACAGCTTCACCCCATCAGCCCCAGCATTTT. V is TRBV28 and J is TRBJ1-5, with a tentative D call TRBD1 (5 bases). CDR3 size: 16 residues. The germline gives CDR1 MDHEN, CDR2 SYDVKM. Trimming took 1 base from V and 5 from J, leaving 15 bases between them.

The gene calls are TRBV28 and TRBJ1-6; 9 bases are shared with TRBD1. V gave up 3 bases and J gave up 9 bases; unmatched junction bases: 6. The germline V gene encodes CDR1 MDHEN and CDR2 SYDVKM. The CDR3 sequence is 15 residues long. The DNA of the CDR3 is TGTGCCAGCAGTTTTGGGGACAGGGTGGCTTCACCCCTCCACTTT. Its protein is CASSFGDRVASPLHF.

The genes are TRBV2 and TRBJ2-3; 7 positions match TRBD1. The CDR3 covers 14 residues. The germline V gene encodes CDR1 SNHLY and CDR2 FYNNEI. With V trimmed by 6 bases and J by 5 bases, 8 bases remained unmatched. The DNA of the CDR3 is TGTGCCAGCAGGGACAGGTCCCGGGAAGATACGCAGTATTTT. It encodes CASRDRSREDTQYF.

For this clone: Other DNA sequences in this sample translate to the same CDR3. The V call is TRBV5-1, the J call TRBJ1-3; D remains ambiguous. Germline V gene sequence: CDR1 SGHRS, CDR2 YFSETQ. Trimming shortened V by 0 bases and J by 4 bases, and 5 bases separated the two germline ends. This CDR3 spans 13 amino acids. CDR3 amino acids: CASSLGQGNTIYF. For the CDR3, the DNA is TGCGCCAGCAGCTTGGGGCAAGGAAACACCATATATTTT.

CDR3 DNA: TGTGCCAGTAAGTCGGGGGGGGCAGATACGCAGTATTTT. It encodes CASKSGGADTQYF. This chain connects TRBV19 to TRBJ2-3, with TRBD2 matching over 8 bases. The V and J ends lost 7 bases and 4 bases, in that order; junction bases with no gene match: 4. Per germline, CDR1 LNHDA and CDR2 SQIVND (reference sequence). There are 13 residues in the CDR3.

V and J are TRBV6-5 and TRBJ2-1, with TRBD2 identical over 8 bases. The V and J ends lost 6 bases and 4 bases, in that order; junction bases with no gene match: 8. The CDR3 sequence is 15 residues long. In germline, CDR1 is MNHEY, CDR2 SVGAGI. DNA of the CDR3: TGTGCCAGCAGGAGCGGACTAGCTCCTTACAATGAGCAGTTCTTC. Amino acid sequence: CASRSGLAPYNEQFF.